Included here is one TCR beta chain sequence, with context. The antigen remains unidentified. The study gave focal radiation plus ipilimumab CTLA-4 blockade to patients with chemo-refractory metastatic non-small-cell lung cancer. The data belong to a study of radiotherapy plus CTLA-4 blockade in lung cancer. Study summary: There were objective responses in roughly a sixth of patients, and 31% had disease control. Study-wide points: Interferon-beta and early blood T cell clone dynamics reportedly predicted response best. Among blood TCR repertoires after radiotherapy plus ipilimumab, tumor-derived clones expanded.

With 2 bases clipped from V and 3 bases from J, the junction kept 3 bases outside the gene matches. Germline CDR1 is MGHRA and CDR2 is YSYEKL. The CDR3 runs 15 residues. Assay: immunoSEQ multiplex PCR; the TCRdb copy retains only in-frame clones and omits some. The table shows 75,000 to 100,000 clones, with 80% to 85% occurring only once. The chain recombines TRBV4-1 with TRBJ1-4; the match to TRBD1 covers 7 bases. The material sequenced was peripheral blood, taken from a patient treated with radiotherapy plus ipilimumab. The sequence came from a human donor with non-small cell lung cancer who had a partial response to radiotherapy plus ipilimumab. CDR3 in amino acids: CASSQTTGSNEKLFF. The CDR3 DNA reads TGCGCCAGCAGCCAAACGACAGGGTCTAATGAAAAACTGTTTTTT.